One sample yielded the 27 T cell receptor beta chains listed below, sequenced in a study of molecular identifiers for immune sequencing clone quantification. TCRdb analysed the PCR reads with MiXCR anew, one entry per CDR3 protein. There are about 320,000 distinct CDR3 sequences in the sample; about a fifth occur only once, and more than 0.8% lies in the top ten. Material for sequencing was naive CD8+ T cells from blood, with Jurkat cell RNA spiked in. The subset: FACS-sorted CD8+CD4-CCR7+CD45RA+ naive T cells. The origin of the receptors is a human donor in good health. Some libraries in this study had Jurkat cell RNA spiked in.

In the case of this clonotype: At one end, the junction sequence differs from germline, possibly due to a read error. V usage is TRBV7-9 and J usage is TRBJ2-2; 8 bases match TRBD1. This CDR3 spans 16 amino acids. Germline-derived CDR1 and CDR2 are SEHNR and FQNEAQ (reference sequence). The CDR3 DNA is TGTGTCAGCAGCTTAACTGGACAGGGCGGGCCCGGGGAGCTGTTTTTT. The encoded protein is CVSSLTGQGGPGELFF.

This clonotype was found many times. The CDR3 nucleotides read TGTGCCAGCAGCTTAGGTGCATCCACAGATACGCAGTATTTT. Its protein product is CASSLGASTDTQYF. This chain uses TRBV7-2 with TRBJ2-3, with D unclear. This CDR3 is built from 14 residues. CDR1 and CDR2 (germline): SGHTA, FQGNSA. Trimming left V 1 base short and J 2 bases short, with 7 bases between.

This clonotype came up many times. The chain combines TRBV13 with TRBJ2-7; 14 bases line up with TRBD2. CDR1 PRHDT and CDR2 FYEKMQ come from the germline V gene (reference sequence). The length of the CDR3 is 16 residues. The V segment lost 0 bases and the J segment 8 bases; nucleotides outside the gene matches: 6. The CDR3 loop reads CASSLGAGLAGVKQYF. CDR3 bases: TGTGCCAGCAGCTTAGGAGCGGGACTAGCGGGAGTTAAGCAGTACTTC.

As to this clonotype: Given a much more abundant clone one base away, this may be a read error. The genes are TRBV29-1 and TRBJ2-3, with D perhaps being TRBD1 or TRBD2 (5 bases each). Germline CDR1 SQVTM, CDR2 ANQGSEA. The length of the CDR3 is 15 residues. The CDR3: CTTQGANGDTDTQYF. The CDR3 nucleotides read TGCACCACGCAGGGAGCTAACGGGGACACAGATACGCAGTATTTT.

As regards this clonotype: At one boundary the junction diverges from the germline segment, which might be a read error. This rearrangement joins TRBV11-2 to TRBJ2-4, with unresolved D. The CDR3 is 17 residues long. In germline, CDR1 is SGHAT, CDR2 FQNNGV. CDR3 in amino acids: CASSLDWLTVAKTIQYF. In nucleotides, the CDR3 is TGTGCCAGCAGCTTAGACTGGCTGACGGTAGCCAAAACCATTCAGTACTTC.

This clonotype was detected many times. This sequence joins TRBV11-2 and TRBJ1-1, with D maybe TRBD1 (6 bases). V was trimmed by 0 bases and J by 4 bases, leaving 12 bases between them. The germline CDR1 and CDR2 sequences are SGHAT and FQNNGV. This CDR3 spans 15 amino acids. CDR3 loop: CASSLDPRGPTEAFF. The DNA of the CDR3 is TGTGCCAGCAGCTTAGATCCCCGGGGGCCCACTGAAGCTTTCTTT.

Many counts were recorded for this clonotype. The V gene is TRBV13, the J gene TRBJ1-4; D uncertain. Germline loops: CDR1 PRHDT, CDR2 FYEKMQ (reference sequence). Trimming removed 1 base from V and 5 bases from J, with 5 bases in between. The CDR3 sequence is 13 residues long. The CDR3 nucleotides read TGTGCCAGCAGCTTAGAAGCGAATGAAAAACTGTTTTTT. It specifies CASSLEANEKLFF.

To note about this clonotype: This may arise from a read error, as a much more abundant clone is one base away. The CDR3 does not close with the conserved phenylalanine or tryptophan, likely indicating a read error. The CDR3 bases are TGTGCCAGCAGCTTAGCGTTGACAGGGGACACAGATACGCAGTATTCT. Translated, it gives CASSLALTGDTDTQYS. V and J are TRBV7-9 and TRBJ2-3; 8 bases match TRBD1. V trimming: 0 bases; J trimming: 2 bases; junction bases outside the gene matches: 4. Germline-derived CDR1 and CDR2 are SEHNR and FQNEAQ (reference sequence). This CDR3 contains 16 residues.

This clonotype was seen at least ten times. This chain links TRBV20-1 with TRBJ2-7; no clear D. Trimming pared 1 base from V and 4 bases from J, leaving 11 bases between. CDR3 length: 13 residues. In germline, CDR1 is DFQATT, CDR2 SNEGSKA (reference sequence). CDR3 protein: CSARVGIGYEQYF. The CDR3 region has the DNA TGCAGTGCTAGAGTGGGGATTGGATACGAGCAGTACTTC.

This clonotype was observed a handful of times. This sequence joins TRBV10-3 and TRBJ1-1; D perhaps matches TRBD1 (5 bases). V was trimmed by 0 bases and J by 4 bases, leaving 9 bases between them. The CDR3 spans 14 residues. Looked up from germline, CDR1 is ENHRY and CDR2 is SYGVKD. CDR3 in DNA: TGTGCCATCAGTGAGTCTCTGGGGGGCACTGAAGCTTTCTTT. Residues: CAISESLGGTEAFF.

This clonotype was recorded many times. V is TRBV12-3 or TRBV12-4 and J is TRBJ2-5; D is unclear. The length of the CDR3 is 12 residues. The V end was cut by 4 bases, the J end by 5 bases, with 8 bases between. CDR3 nucleotide sequence: TGTGCCAGCAGTTACGGAGTGGAGACCCAGTACTTC. As protein: CASSYGVETQYF.

This clonotype was counted ten times or more. The genes are TRBV29-1 and TRBJ2-1; TRBD2 aligns across 14 bases. V gave up 7 bases and J gave up 5 bases; unmatched junction bases: 7. There are 15 residues in the CDR3. Germline CDR1 and CDR2: SQVTM and ANQGSEA. The CDR3 region is CSARLAGGPDNEQFF. The CDR3 DNA follows: TGCAGCGCCAGACTAGCGGGAGGGCCGGACAATGAGCAGTTCTTC.

There are many counts of this clonotype. This chain uses TRBV5-6 with TRBJ2-7; TRBD2 might be the D (7 bases). Germline-derived CDR1 and CDR2 are SGHDT and YYEEEE. The length of the CDR3 is 14 residues. The V end was cut by 6 bases, the J end by 4 bases, with 17 bases between. The CDR3 sequence: CASTGGGLGYEQYF. CDR3 in DNA: TGTGCCAGCACCGGCGGGGGCTTGGGGTACGAGCAGTACTTC.

In its sample, this clonotype was seen a few times. The V gene is TRBV12-3 or TRBV12-4, the J gene TRBJ1-4; D is unresolved. V lost 2 bases and J lost 6, with 13 bases in between. This CDR3 has 15 amino acids. The CDR3 reads CASSLRQVKDEKLFF. In nucleotides, the CDR3 is TGTGCCAGCAGTTTAAGGCAGGTTAAGGATGAAAAACTGTTTTTT.

This clonotype was observed at least ten times. The rearrangement links TRBV29-1 to TRBJ1-1, with 7 positions matching TRBD1. V lost 0 bases and J lost 4; bases outside the gene matches: 8. Germline V gene sequence: CDR1 SQVTM, CDR2 ANQGSEA. CDR3 length equals 15 residues. CDR3 sequence: CSVEDLTGSGTEAFF. The CDR3 region has the DNA TGCAGCGTTGAAGATTTGACAGGGTCTGGCACTGAAGCTTTCTTT.

This clonotype was found many times. V usage is TRBV3-1 and J usage is TRBJ2-2; D unresolved. The CDR3 length is 17 residues. The V end was cut by 1 base, the J end by 4 bases, with 16 bases between. Per the germline V gene, CDR1 is LGHDT and CDR2 is YNNKEL (reference sequence). CDR3 region: CASSQVEVVSGTGELFF. The CDR3 DNA is TGTGCCAGCAGCCAAGTAGAGGTGGTGTCGGGCACCGGGGAGCTGTTTTTT.

In regard to this clonotype: This could be a read error, since a much larger clone is one nucleotide away. The J gene is TRBJ2-5, the V gene TRBV20-1; D not certain. Germline V gene data show CDR1 as DFQATT and CDR2 as SNEGSKA (reference sequence). The CDR3 extends over 15 amino acids. The V end was cut by 1 base, the J end by 1 base, with 13 bases between. DNA for the CDR3: TGCAGTGCTAGAGTCCGGGCGAGCCTCCAAGAGACCCAGTACTTC. Translated: CSARVRASLQETQYF.

V gene TRBV13 combines with J gene TRBJ1-1; TRBD1 is a possible D gene (5 bases). The CDR3 totals 15 residues. Germline V lookup: CDR1 PRHDT, CDR2 FYEKMQ (reference sequence). V was trimmed by 2 bases and J by 4 bases, leaving 14 bases between them. DNA for the CDR3: TGTGCCAGCAGCTTACCAAGGGGAACGGTCACTGAAGCTTTCTTT. Its translation is CASSLPRGTVTEAFF.

In its sample, this clonotype was seen many times. The chain is built from TRBV7-9 and TRBJ1-1, with D possibly matching TRBD1 (6 bases). CDR3 length equals 15 residues. Trimming took 5 bases from V and 1 from J, leaving 14 bases between them. Germline V gene lookup returns CDR1 SEHNR and CDR2 FQNEAQ (reference sequence). Here the CDR3 reads CASSQGGYQNTEAFF. For the CDR3, the DNA is TGTGCCAGCAGCCAAGGGGGATATCAGAACACTGAAGCTTTCTTT.

The chain employs TRBV27 and TRBJ2-3, with D perhaps matching TRBD1 (6 bases). V was trimmed by 8 bases and J by 8 bases, leaving 11 bases between them. Germline CDR1 MNHEY, CDR2 SMNVEV (reference sequence). This CDR3 contains 11 residues. The CDR3 loop is CASLGGSTQYF. The CDR3 nucleotides read TGTGCCAGCTTAGGGGGAAGTACGCAGTATTTT.

This clonotype was detected only a few times. The chain couples TRBV6-4 to TRBJ1-4; 7 bases fit TRBD1. The CDR3 extends over 18 amino acids. With V trimmed by 0 bases and J by 8 bases, 15 bases remained unmatched. Germline CDR1 MRHNA, CDR2 SNTAGT. As DNA, the CDR3 is TGTGCCAGCAGTGACTCAGGATGCCGCGGCAGGGGGGGGGAAAAACTGTTTTTT. It yields the protein CASSDSGCRGRGGEKLFF.

The table lists this clonotype with many counts. One end of the junction fails to match germline, which may point to a read error. J is TRBJ2-1 and V is TRBV30; tentative D call: TRBD2 (6 bases). CDR3 length: 12 residues. Germline V gene data show CDR1 as GTSNPN and CDR2 as SVGIG (reference sequence). In DNA form, the CDR3 reads TGTGCCTGGAGTTCCCAAGGCCGGGACTTACTCTTC. This encodes CAWSSQGRDLLF.

This clonotype was picked up many times. J is TRBJ2-5 and V is TRBV5-1, with D uncertain. The CDR3 runs to 11 residues. Germline assignment: CDR1 SGHRS and CDR2 YFSETQ. The V end lost 4 bases, the J end lost 5 bases, and 6 bases lay between the germline ends. This CDR3 reads CASSNEETQYF. CDR3 DNA sequence: TGCGCCAGCAGCAATGAGGAGACCCAGTACTTC.

The chain combines TRBV29-1 with TRBJ1-3; no clear D. Germline V CDR1 and CDR2: SQVTM, ANQGSEA. Trimming stripped 7 bases from V and 0 bases from J, with 16 bases between. The CDR3 covers 15 residues. CDR3 nucleotide sequence: TGCAGCGCTAGGGAAGGCAGAAGCTCTGGAAACACCATATATTTT. It encodes CSAREGRSSGNTIYF.

In this sample, this clonotype turned up many times. The chain combines TRBV7-2 with TRBJ2-3; 8 nucleotides line up with TRBD2. V dropped 4 bases and J dropped 2; count of bases not matched to a gene: 8. This CDR3 comprises 16 residues. CDR1 and CDR2 (germline): SGHTA, FQGNSA. CDR3 residues: CASSSLAGYLTDTQYF. CDR3 DNA: TGTGCCAGCAGCTCCCTAGCGGGCTACCTCACAGATACGCAGTATTTT.

This clonotype was observed many times. This likely comes from a read error, as the CDR3 has no conserved phenylalanine or tryptophan at its end. No DNA is shown, since the ends of the CDR3 on it are uncertain; the CDR3 is the one TCRdb lists. The chain's CDR3 is CASYRRALKV. J is TRBJ1-3 and V is TRBV5-1. Germline CDR1 is SGHRS and CDR2 is YFSETQ. Counting both end residues, the CDR3 totals 10 amino acids.

The V gene is TRBV7-9, the J gene TRBJ2-5; D is possibly TRBD2 (6 bases). V lost 6 bases, J lost 4 bases, and 18 bases lay in between. Germline V gene lookup returns CDR1 SEHNR and CDR2 FQNEAQ (reference sequence). This CDR3 has 15 amino acids. The CDR3 coding sequence is TGTGCCAGCAGGACTGGGGTGACGGGAGTAGAGACCCAGTACTTC. It is translated as CASRTGVTGVETQYF.